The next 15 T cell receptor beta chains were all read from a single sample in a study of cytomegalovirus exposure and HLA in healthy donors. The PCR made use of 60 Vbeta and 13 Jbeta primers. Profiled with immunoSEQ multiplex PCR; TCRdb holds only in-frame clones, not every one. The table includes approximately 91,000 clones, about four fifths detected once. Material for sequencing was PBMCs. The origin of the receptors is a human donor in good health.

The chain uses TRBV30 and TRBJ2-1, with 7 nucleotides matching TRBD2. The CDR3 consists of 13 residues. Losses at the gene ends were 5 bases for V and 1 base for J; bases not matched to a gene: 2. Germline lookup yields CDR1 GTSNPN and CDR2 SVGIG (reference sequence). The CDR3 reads CAWGRGSYNEQFF. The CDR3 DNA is TGTGCCTGGGGGCGGGGGTCCTACAATGAGCAGTTCTTC.

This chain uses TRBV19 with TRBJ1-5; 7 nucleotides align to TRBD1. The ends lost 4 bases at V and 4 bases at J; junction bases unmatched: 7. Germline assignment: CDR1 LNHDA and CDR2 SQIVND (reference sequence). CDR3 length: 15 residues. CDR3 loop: CASSTGTAFNQPQHF. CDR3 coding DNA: TGTGCCAGTAGTACCGGGACAGCTTTTAATCAGCCCCAGCATTTT. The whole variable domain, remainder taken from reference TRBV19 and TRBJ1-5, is DGGITQSPKYLFRKEGQNVTLSCEQNLNHDAMYWYRQDPGQGLRLIYYSQIVNDFQKGDIAEGYSVSREKKESFPLTVTSAQKNPTAFYLCASSTGTAFNQPQHFGDGTRLSIL.

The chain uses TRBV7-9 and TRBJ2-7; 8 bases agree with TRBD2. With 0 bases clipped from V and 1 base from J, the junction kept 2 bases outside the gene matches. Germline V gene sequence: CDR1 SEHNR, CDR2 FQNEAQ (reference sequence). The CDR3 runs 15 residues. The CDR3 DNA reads TGTGCCAGCAGCTTAGCACCGGGAGGGTCCTACGAGCAGTACTTC. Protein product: CASSLAPGGSYEQYF. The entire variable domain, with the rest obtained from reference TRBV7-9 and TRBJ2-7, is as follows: DTGVSQNPRHKITKRGQNVTFRCDPISEHNRLYWYRQTLGQGPEFLTYFQNEAQLEKSRLLSDRFSAERPKGSFSTLEIQRTEQGDSAMYLCASSLAPGGSYEQYFGPGTRLTVT.

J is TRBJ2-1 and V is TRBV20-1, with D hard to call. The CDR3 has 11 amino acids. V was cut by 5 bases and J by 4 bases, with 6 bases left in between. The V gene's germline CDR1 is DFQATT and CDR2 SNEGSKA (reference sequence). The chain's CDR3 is CSASQYNEQFF. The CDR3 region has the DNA TGCAGTGCTTCCCAATACAATGAGCAGTTCTTC.

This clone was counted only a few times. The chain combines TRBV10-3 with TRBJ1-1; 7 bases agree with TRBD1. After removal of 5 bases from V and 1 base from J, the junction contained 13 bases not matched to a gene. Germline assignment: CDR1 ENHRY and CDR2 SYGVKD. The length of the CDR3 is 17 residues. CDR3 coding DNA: TGTGCCATCAGTACTAGACAGGGTTACTCTGGGAACACTGAAGCTTTCTTT. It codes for CAISTRQGYSGNTEAFF.

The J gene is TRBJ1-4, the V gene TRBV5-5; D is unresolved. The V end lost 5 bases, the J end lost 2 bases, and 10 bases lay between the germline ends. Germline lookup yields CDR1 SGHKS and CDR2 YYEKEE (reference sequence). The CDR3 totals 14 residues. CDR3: CASSPGGTNEKLFF. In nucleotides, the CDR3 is TGTGCCAGCAGTCCGGGCGGGACTAATGAAAAACTGTTTTTT.

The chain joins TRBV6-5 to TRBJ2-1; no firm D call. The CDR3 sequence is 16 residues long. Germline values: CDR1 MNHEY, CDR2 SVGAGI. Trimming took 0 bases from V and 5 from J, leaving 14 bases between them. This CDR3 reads CASSYSPASYDNEQFF. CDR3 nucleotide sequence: TGTGCCAGCAGTTACTCCCCGGCTAGTTACGACAATGAGCAGTTCTTC.

CDR3 residues: CASSQGSAGYEQYF. CDR3 sequence (DNA): TGTGCCAGCAGCCAAGGGTCAGCAGGTTACGAGCAGTACTTC. The gene calls are TRBV4-2 and TRBJ2-7, with unresolved D. The germline V gene encodes CDR1 LGHNA and CDR2 YNFKEQ. The CDR3 has 14 residues. Trimming stripped 1 base from V and 4 bases from J, with 11 bases between.

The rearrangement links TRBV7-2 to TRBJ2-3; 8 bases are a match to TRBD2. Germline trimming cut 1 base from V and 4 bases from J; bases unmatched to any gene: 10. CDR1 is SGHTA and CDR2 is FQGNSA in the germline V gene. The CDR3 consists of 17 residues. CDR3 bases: TGTGCCAGCAGCTTAGGGGGACTAGGCGGCTGGGCAGATACGCAGTATTTT. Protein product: CASSLGGLGGWADTQYF.

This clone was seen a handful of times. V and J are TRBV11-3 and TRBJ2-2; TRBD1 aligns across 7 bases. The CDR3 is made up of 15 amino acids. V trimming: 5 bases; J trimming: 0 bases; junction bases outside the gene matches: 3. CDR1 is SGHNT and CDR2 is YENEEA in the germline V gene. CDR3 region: CASSVGGANTGELFF. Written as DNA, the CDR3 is TGTGCCAGCAGCGTAGGGGGCGCGAACACCGGGGAGCTGTTTTTT.

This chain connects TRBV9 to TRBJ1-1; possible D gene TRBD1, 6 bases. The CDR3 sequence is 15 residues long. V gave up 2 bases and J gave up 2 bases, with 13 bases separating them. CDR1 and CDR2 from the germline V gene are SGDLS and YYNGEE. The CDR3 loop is CASSVRGQGNTEAFF. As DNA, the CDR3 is TGTGCCAGCAGCGTGCGGGGGCAGGGTAACACTGAAGCTTTCTTT.

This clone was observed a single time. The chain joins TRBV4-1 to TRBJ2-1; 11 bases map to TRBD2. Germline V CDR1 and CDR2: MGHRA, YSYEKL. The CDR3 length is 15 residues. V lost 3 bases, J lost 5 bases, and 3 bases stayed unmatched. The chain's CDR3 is CASSQAGLADNEQFF. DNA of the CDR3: TGCGCCAGCAGCCAGGCGGGACTAGCGGACAATGAGCAGTTCTTC.

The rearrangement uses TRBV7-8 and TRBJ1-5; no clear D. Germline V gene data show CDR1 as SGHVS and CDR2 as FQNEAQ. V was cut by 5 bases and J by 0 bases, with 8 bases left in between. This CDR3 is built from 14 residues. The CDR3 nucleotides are TGTGCCAGCAGCCCGACTCATAGCAATCAGCCCCAGCATTTT. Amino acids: CASSPTHSNQPQHF.

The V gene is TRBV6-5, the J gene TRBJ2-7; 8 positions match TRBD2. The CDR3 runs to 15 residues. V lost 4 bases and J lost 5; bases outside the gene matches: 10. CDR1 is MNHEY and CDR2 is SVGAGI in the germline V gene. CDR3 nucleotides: TGTGCCAGCAGTTCTTCCCTCCACGGGGGGGACGAGCAGTACTTC. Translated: CASSSSLHGGDEQYF.

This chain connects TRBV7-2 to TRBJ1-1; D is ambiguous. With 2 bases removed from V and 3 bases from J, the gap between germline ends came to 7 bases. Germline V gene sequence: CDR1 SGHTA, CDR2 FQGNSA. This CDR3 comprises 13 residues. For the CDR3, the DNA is TGTGCCAGCAGCTTACTGCGGTACACTGAAGCTTTCTTT. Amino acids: CASSLLRYTEAFF.